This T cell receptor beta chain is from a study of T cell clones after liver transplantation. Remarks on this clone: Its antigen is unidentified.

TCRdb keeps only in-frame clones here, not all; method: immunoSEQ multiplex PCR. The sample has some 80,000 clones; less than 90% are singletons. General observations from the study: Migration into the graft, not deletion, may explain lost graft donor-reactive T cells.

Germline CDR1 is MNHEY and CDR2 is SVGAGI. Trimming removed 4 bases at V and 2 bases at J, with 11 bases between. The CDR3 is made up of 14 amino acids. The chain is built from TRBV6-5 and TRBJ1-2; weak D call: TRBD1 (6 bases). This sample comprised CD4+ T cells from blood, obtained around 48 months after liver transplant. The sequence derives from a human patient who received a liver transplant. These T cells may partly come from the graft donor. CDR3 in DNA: TGTGCCAGCAGTTCACAGGGATCCAACTATGGCTACACCTTC. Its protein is CASSSQGSNYGYTF.